Listed below are T cell receptor beta chains from one sample, sequenced in a study of T cell changes during pregnancy in multiple sclerosis. Method: immunoSEQ multiplex PCR; TCRdb's copy keeps in-frame clones and lacks some. The sample lists tens of thousands of clones; 92% were seen once. The sample consisted of CD4+ T cells from peripheral blood mononuclear cells, taken in the second trimester of pregnancy. Receptors originate from a female donor with multiple sclerosis, enrolled in a pregnancy study. CDR3s leave out the opening cysteine and the closing phenylalanine or tryptophan. D genes are given only for firm matches.

v_gene	d_gene	j_gene	CDR3aa
TRBV13	TRBD2	TRBJ2-5	ASSLIGRGEETQY
TRBV5-6	TRBD2	TRBJ2-3	ASSLVLAGADTQY
TRBV5-1	TRBD1	TRBJ2-5	ASSLFPPGQGAGETQY
TRBV5-4	TRBD2	TRBJ2-5	ASSSGLAGGQETQY
TRBV5-1	-	TRBJ2-5	ASTRDTGETQY
TRBV5-1	TRBD2	TRBJ2-2	ASSLVGGTGELF
TRBV5-6	-	TRBJ1-4	ASSLGSTGDEKLF
TRBV5-1	TRBD2	TRBJ2-5	ASSLAAGGSGETQY
TRBV2	-	TRBJ1-2	ASSEAQGSYGYT
TRBV19	TRBD1	TRBJ1-4	ASSTRDRDEKLF
TRBV19	TRBD2	TRBJ2-3	ASSIGSGRSTDTQY
TRBV5-1	-	TRBJ2-5	ASSRQVQETQY
TRBV15	-	TRBJ2-2	ATSGGGRSTGELF
TRBV11-1	TRBD1	TRBJ2-3	ASSQDRGSTDTQY
TRBV7-9	-	TRBJ1-2	ASSLEGRANYGYT
TRBV2	TRBD1	TRBJ1-4	ASSELGTGGEKLF
TRBV27	-	TRBJ2-3	ASSLYQGRDTQY
TRBV19	TRBD1	TRBJ2-5	ATEGTDQQTQY
TRBV5-1	-	TRBJ2-1	ASSLEAGPYNEQF
TRBV5-6	-	TRBJ2-5	ASSPGQQETQY
TRBV4-1	-	TRBJ1-2	ASSLQTEIVANYGYT
TRBV7-9	TRBD2	TRBJ2-3	ASSLLAGGPTDTQY